The rows below give T cell receptor beta chains drawn from one sample of a study of T cell responses to AZD1222 COVID-19 vaccine. Sequencing used immunoSEQ multiplex PCR; TCRdb keeps in-frame clones, though not all of them. This sample has about 72,000 clones, with around 89% found just once. Sample: peripheral blood, taken 28 days after the second AZD1222 dose. These receptors all come from an adult who received the AZD1222 COVID-19 vaccine. Both conserved end residues are part of each CDR3. D genes are given only for firm matches. A row's size may be missing; if present it is once, few, many or a size class.

TRBJ1-4,TRBV5-1,.,.,CASSLNPQARDEKLFF,TGCGCCAGCAGCCTTAATCCGCAGGCCCGGGATGAAAAACTGTTTTTT
TRBJ1-4,TRBV6-5,.,.,CASSYTRGENEKLFF,TGTGCCAGCAGTTACACCCGGGGAGAGAATGAAAAACTGTTTTTT
TRBJ1-5,TRBV10-3,.,.,CAISDPDRGQPQHF,TGTGCCATCAGTGACCCGGACCGGGGGCAGCCCCAGCATTTT
TRBJ1-6,TRBV7-2,.,.,CASSLTYGQGHSPLHF,TGTGCCAGCAGCCTCACTTACGGCCAGGGACACTCACCCCTCCACTTT
TRBJ1-4,TRBV11-2,.,TRBD1,CASSPKSRTGGGKLFF,TGTGCCAGCAGCCCAAAATCGAGGACAGGGGGAGGAAAACTGTTTTTT
TRBJ2-7,TRBV2,.,.,CANRDISYEQYF,TGTGCCAACCGGGACATCTCCTACGAGCAGTACTTC
TRBJ2-5,TRBV29-1,.,.,CSVAVSPGTQYF,TGCAGCGTTGCGGTGTCCCCGGGGACCCAGTACTTC
TRBJ2-2,TRBV6-2/TRBV6-3,once,.,CASSYGDFSGELFF,TGTGCCAGCAGTTACGGTGATTTTTCCGGGGAGCTGTTTTTT
TRBJ2-3,TRBV2,.,.,CASNGVFTDTQYF,TGTGCCAGCAACGGGGTGTTCACAGATACGCAGTATTTT
TRBJ2-7,TRBV6-2/TRBV6-3,.,TRBD1,CASSHGQGYEQYF,TGTGCCAGCAGCCACGGACAGGGCTACGAGCAGTACTTC
TRBJ2-7,TRBV16,.,.,CASSQPMAYEQYF,TGTGCCAGCAGCCAGCCAATGGCCTACGAGCAGTACTTC
TRBJ2-5,TRBV7-8,.,.,CASSLGGLLQETQYF,TGTGCCAGCAGCTTAGGAGGACTCCTACAAGAGACCCAGTACTTC
TRBJ1-2,TRBV6-5,.,.,CASSRAANYGYTF,TGTGCCAGCAGCCGGGCCGCTAACTATGGCTACACCTTC
TRBJ1-6,TRBV5-6,.,.,CASSPWGIQGNNSPLHF,TGTGCCAGCAGCCCGTGGGGGATACAGGGAAACAATTCACCCCTCCACTTT
TRBJ1-1,TRBV5-1,few,.,CASNIDGNTEAFF,TGCGCCAGCAACATCGACGGGAACACTGAAGCTTTCTTT
TRBJ1-3,TRBV7-9,.,TRBD1,CASSSSGTGGLSGNTIYF,TGTGCCAGCAGCTCATCCGGGACAGGGGGCTTAAGTGGAAACACCATATATTTT
TRBJ2-2,TRBV29-1,.,.,CSAHSTNTGELFF,TGCAGCGCCCACAGCACGAACACCGGGGAGCTGTTTTTT
TRBJ1-2,TRBV6-2/TRBV6-3,.,.,CASSYPRGYTF,TGTGCCAGCAGTTACCCCCGCGGCTACACCTTC
TRBJ2-1,TRBV6-6,.,TRBD1,CASRPGQNNNEQFF,TGTGCCAGCAGACCGGGACAGAATAACAATGAGCAGTTCTTC
TRBJ2-5,TRBV2,.,TRBD1,CASSVDRERQETQYF,TGTGCCAGCAGCGTGGACAGGGAAAGGCAAGAGACCCAGTACTTC
TRBJ2-1,TRBV7-3,once,.,CASSLGSYNEQFF,TGTGCCAGCAGCTTAGGATCCTACAATGAGCAGTTCTTC
TRBJ1-1,TRBV7-3,few,.,CASRLTLNTEAFF,TGTGCCAGCAGACTCACGTTGAACACTGAAGCTTTCTTT
TRBJ2-1,TRBV4-1,.,.,CASSQVQGSDYNEQFF,TGCGCCAGCAGCCAGGTACAGGGTTCGGACTACAATGAGCAGTTCTTC
TRBJ2-5,TRBV6-1,.,TRBD2,CASSETGLAGGETQYF,TGTGCCAGCAGTGAGACCGGACTAGCGGGAGGAGAGACCCAGTACTTC
TRBJ1-5,TRBV30,.,TRBD1,CAWSVIQGAGQPQHF,TGTGCCTGGAGTGTAATCCAGGGGGCAGGGCAGCCCCAGCATTTT
TRBJ2-3,TRBV15,.,TRBD1,CATSRETGGFADTQYF,TGTGCCACCAGCAGAGAGACAGGGGGGTTTGCAGATACGCAGTATTTT
TRBJ1-2,TRBV6-5,.,TRBD1,CATDRGANYGYTF,TGTGCCACAGACAGGGGAGCTAACTATGGCTACACCTTC
TRBJ2-3,TRBV14,.,.,CASSQGSRFFF,TGTGCCAGCAGCCAAGGGTCCCGCTTTTTTTTT
TRBJ2-5,TRBV15,.,.,CATSRDRELGGKETQYF,TGTGCCACCAGCAGAGATCGGGAACTAGGCGGAAAAGAGACCCAGTACTTC
TRBJ1-1,TRBV28,.,.,CASFTPGRMVFF,TGTGCCAGCTTTACCCCCGGCAGGATGGTTTTCTTT
TRBJ2-2,TRBV7-8,.,.,CASSLERTGELFF,TGTGCCAGCAGCTTAGAACGGACCGGGGAGCTGTTTTTT